Sequencing of this T cell receptor (beta chain) was carried out in a study of blood T cell repertoires in COVID-19 (dated by TCRdb to about 2020). Looking at the study overall: The collaborator samples originated in the United States, Italy and Spain and spanned the acute and convalescent phases of COVID-19. The prospective study material was composed of cDNA or gDNA derived from T cells, B-cell-depleted T cells, or PBMCs. Subjects who had been exposed to COVID-19, were actively infected with it, or had recovered from it provided the deeply sampled blood TCRbeta repertoires that made up the dataset. The repertoires were released in a freely available public database meant as a resource for research on the immune response to SARS-CoV-2. The samples were drawn from two sources: the first 160 participants of the ongoing ImmuneRACE study, and over 1,000 subjects contributed by 6 global collaborators. Nearly every sample came with metadata listing a de-identified subject ID, COVID-19 status, age in years and sex. Where available, HLA class I and class II types were taken from metadata supplied by the sample provider and were not determined by assay-based typing.

The immunoSEQ Assay, a bias-controlled multiplex PCR, was used to amplify TCRbeta CDR3 regions from genomic DNA. The paper's processing steps were these. Within the assay, amplification of reference gene primers was used to estimate how many nucleated cells each sample contained. Sequence reads were collapsed and filtered to measure the absolute abundance of every unique TCRbeta CDR3 rearrangement. For each sample, productive Simpson clonality was calculated as the square root of Simpson's diversity index across productive rearrangements. Entries here come from immuneACCESS through TCRdb and include only in-frame sequences with V and J called. Some clones fail to appear in such tables; in the studies checked, an unresolved V gene covers under half of the shortfall, and the cause of the remainder is unknown. V and J calls and clone size are as listed in that table; D and trimming were resolved from the DNA. The sample includes about 210,000 clones, with about 90% observed a single time. About 1.5% of the sample is in the top ten clones.

Its CDR3 holds 14 amino acids, cysteine through phenylalanine. The CDR3 DNA has 42 bases and is translated from base 1. Via the germline V gene, CDR1 is MNHEY and CDR2 SVGAGI. V lost 8 bases and J lost 0 bases, and the count of bases not matched to a germline gene is 3. Points on this clone: What antigen it recognizes has not been identified. Nothing much larger sits one base from this clone, and base qualities are not available.

The collaborating institutions used their own protocols to collect whole blood in K2EDTA tubes. For TCRbeta analysis, collaborators shipped samples as frozen whole blood, isolated PBMCs, or DNA extracted from either of those sample types. The research as a whole found: The amount of clinical and demographic metadata varied by source and participant and was provided uncurated.

The sample was peripheral blood. This sequence uses TRBV6-5 and TRBJ2-3, and 9 junction bases match TRBD2. This receptor was obtained from a man aged 18 to 30 with active or convalescent COVID-19. The DNA sequence follows: TGTGCCAGCTCACTAGCGGGTAGCACAGATACGCAGTATTTT. This is translated as CASSLAGSTDTQYF.